This paragraph reports one TCR beta chain. This record comes from a study of blood T cell repertoires in COVID-19. On the study more broadly: Some COVID-19 samples were acute and others convalescent; all came from the United States, Italy and Spain.

The CDR3 runs to 14 residues. The V gene's germline CDR1 is MNHEY and CDR2 SVGAGI. V was cut by 10 bases and J by 1 base, with 11 bases left in between. Clones were read by immunoSEQ multiplex PCR, and TCRdb kept only the in-frame ones, dropping some. The sample contains 250,000 to 350,000 clones, 86% of which appear only once. This sequence joins TRBV6-5 and TRBJ2-6, with a possible D match to TRBD2 (6 bases). This TCR was sampled from a woman in her 30s with active or convalescent COVID-19. The material sequenced was peripheral blood. The CDR3 is CATKEGSGANVLTF. The CDR3 region has the DNA TGTGCCACCAAGGAGGGGTCTGGGGCCAACGTCCTGACTTTC.